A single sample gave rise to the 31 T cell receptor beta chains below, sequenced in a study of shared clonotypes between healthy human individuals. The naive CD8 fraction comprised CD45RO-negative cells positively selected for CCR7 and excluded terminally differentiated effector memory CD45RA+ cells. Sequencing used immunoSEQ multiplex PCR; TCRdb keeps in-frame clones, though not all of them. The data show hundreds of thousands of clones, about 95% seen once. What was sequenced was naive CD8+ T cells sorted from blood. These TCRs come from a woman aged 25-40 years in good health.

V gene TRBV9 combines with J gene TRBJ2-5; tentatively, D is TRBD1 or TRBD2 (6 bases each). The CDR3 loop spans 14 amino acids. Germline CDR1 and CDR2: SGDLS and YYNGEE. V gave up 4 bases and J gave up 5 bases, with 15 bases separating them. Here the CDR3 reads CASSLGGTLETQYF. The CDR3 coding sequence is TGTGCCAGCAGCCTCGGAGGGACATTGGAGACCCAGTACTTC.

The CDR3, as DNA: TGTGCCAGCAGCCAGTTAAATGAGCAGTTCTTC. Translated: CASSQLNEQFF. The chain joins TRBV5-6 to TRBJ2-1; D gene unclear. V was pared by 4 bases and J by 7 bases, with 6 bases between. The germline CDR1 and CDR2 sequences are SGHDT and YYEEEE. CDR3 size: 11 residues.

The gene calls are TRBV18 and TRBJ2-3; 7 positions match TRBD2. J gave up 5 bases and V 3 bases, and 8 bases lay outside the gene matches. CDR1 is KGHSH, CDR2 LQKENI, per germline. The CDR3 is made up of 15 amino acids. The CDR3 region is CASSPDPGGKDTQYF. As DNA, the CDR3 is TGTGCCAGCTCACCTGATCCGGGAGGAAAAGATACGCAGTATTTT.

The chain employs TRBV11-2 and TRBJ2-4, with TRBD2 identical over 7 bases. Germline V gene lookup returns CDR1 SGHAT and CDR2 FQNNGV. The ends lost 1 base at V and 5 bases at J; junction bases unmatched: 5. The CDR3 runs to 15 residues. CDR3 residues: CASSLGGSLENIQYF. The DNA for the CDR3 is TGTGCCAGCAGCTTAGGCGGGAGTCTGGAAAACATTCAGTACTTC.

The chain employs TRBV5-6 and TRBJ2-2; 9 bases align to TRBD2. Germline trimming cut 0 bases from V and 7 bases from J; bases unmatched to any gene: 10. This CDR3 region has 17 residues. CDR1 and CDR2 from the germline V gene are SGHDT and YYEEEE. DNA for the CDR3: TGTGCCAGCAGCTTGGACGGGGCGGGAGGGCCTTTCGGGGAGCTGTTTTTT. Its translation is CASSLDGAGGPFGELFF.

The CDR3 loop reads CASSRFYGAMNTEAFF. The CDR3 nucleotides are TGTGCCAGCAGCCGGTTTTACGGGGCGATGAACACTGAAGCTTTCTTT. This chain uses TRBV28 with TRBJ1-1; TRBD1 might be the D (5 bases). CDR1 and CDR2 from the germline V gene are MDHEN and SYDVKM. The CDR3 sequence is 16 residues long. V was clipped by 6 bases and J by 0 bases, with 17 bases between them.

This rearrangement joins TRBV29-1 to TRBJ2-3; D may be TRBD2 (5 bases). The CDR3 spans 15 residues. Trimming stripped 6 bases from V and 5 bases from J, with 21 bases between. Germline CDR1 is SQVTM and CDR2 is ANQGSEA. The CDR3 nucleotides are TGCAGCGTCTCTCAGGAGCGGCCCTCCGAAGATACGCAGTATTTT. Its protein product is CSVSQERPSEDTQYF.

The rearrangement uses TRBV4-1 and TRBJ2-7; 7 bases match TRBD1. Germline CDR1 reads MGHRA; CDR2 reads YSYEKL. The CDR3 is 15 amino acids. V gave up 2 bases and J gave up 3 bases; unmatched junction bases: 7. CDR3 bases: TGCGCCAGCAGCCAACAGACAGGGATCTACTACGAGCAGTACTTC. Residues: CASSQQTGIYYEQYF.

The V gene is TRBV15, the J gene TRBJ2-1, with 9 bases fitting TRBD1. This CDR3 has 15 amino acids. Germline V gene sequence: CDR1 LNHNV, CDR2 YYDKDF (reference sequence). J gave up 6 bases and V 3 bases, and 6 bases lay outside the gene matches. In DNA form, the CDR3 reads TGTGCCACCAGCAGGAGACAGGGGGAAATCAATGAGCAGTTCTTC. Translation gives CATSRRQGEINEQFF.

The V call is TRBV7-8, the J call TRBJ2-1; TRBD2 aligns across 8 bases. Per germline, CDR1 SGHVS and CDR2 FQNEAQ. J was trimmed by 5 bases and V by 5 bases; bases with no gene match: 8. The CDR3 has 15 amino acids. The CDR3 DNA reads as TGTGCCAGCAGCGAATATCTGGGACTAGACAATGAGCAGTTCTTC. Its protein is CASSEYLGLDNEQFF.

The CDR3 protein is CASSPYPSGEASTGELFF. The CDR3 DNA reads TGCGCCAGCAGCCCCTACCCTAGCGGGGAGGCGAGCACCGGGGAGCTGTTTTTT. This sequence joins TRBV10-1 and TRBJ2-2; TRBD2 matches 9 bases. The germline V gene has CDR1 WNHNN and CDR2 SYGVQD (reference sequence). The CDR3 sequence is 18 residues long. Germline trimming cut 6 bases from V and 4 bases from J; bases unmatched to any gene: 15.

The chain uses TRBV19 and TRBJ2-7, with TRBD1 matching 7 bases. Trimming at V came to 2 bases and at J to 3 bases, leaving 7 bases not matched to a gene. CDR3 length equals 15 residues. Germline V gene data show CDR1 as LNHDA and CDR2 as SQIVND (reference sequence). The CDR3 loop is CASSIQQGRIYEQYF. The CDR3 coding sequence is TGTGCCAGTAGTATACAACAGGGGCGAATCTACGAGCAGTACTTC.

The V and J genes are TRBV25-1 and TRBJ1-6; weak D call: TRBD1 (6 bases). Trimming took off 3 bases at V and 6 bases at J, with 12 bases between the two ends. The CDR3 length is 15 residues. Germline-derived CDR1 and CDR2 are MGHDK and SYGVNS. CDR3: CASSETGHPNSPLHF. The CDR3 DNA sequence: TGTGCCAGCAGTGAGACGGGACACCCTAATTCACCCCTCCACTTT.

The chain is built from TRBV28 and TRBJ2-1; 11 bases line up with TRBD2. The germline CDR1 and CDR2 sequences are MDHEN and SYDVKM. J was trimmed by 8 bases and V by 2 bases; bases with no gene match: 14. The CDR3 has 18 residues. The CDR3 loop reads CASSLPPYSGRANYEQFF. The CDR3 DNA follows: TGTGCCAGCAGTTTACCCCCTTATAGCGGGAGGGCAAACTATGAGCAGTTCTTC.

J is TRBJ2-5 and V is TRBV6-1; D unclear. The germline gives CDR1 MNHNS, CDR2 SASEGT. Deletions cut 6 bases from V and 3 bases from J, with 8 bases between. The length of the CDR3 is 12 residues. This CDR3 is CASRRDEETQYF. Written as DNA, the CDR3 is TGTGCCAGCAGAAGGGATGAAGAGACCCAGTACTTC.

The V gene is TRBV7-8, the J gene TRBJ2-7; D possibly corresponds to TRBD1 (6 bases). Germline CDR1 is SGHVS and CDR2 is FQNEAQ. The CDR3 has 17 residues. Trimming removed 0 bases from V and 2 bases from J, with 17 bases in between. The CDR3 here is CASSLATSGVGTYEQYF. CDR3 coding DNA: TGTGCCAGCAGCTTAGCTACGTCAGGGGTTGGCACCTACGAGCAGTACTTC.

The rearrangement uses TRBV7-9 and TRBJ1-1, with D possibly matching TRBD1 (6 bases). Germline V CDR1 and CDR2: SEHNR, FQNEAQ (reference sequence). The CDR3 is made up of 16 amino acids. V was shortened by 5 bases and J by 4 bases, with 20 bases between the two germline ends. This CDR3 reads CASSPPKGRRGTEAFF. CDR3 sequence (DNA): TGTGCCAGCAGCCCCCCGAAGGGCCGCAGGGGCACTGAAGCTTTCTTT.

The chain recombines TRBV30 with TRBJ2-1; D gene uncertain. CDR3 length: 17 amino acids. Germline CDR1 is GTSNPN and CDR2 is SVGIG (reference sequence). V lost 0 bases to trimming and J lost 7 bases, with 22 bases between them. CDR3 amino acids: CAWSVRLRAHVENEQFF. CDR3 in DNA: TGTGCCTGGAGTGTGAGGCTCCGGGCCCACGTAGAGAATGAGCAGTTCTTC.

The CDR3 nucleotides read TGTGCCAGCAATGGTGCGGGAGGGCCGGAGTACGAGCAGTACTTC. Residues: CASNGAGGPEYEQYF. The gene calls are TRBV2 and TRBJ2-7; 9 bases align to TRBD2. The CDR3 runs to 15 residues. The trim removed 7 bases at V and 4 bases at J, leaving 11 bases unmatched. Per germline, CDR1 SNHLY and CDR2 FYNNEI.

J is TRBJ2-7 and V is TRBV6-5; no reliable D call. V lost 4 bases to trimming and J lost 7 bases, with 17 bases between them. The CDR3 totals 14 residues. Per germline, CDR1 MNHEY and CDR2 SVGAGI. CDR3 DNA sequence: TGTGCCAGCAGTTTGGGTGGCATAATGAGGGAGCAGTACTTC. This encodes CASSLGGIMREQYF.

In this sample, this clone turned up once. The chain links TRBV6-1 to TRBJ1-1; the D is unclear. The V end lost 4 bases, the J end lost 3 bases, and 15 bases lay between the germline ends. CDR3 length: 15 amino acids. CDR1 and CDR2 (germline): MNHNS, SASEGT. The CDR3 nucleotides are TGTGCCAGCAGTGGGTCTATGGTTGGCTACACTGAAGCTTTCTTT. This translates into CASSGSMVGYTEAFF.

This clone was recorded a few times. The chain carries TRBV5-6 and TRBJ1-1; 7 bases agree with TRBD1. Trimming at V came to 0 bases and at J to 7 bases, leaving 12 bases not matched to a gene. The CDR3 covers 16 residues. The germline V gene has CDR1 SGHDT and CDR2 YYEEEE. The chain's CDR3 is CASSLAEAGGYGEAFF. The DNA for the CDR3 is TGTGCCAGCAGCTTGGCCGAGGCAGGGGGTTATGGTGAAGCTTTCTTT.

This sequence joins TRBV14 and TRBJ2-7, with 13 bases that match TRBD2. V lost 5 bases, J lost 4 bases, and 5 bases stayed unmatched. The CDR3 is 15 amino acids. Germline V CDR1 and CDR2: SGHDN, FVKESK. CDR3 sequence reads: CASSFRTSGSYEQYF. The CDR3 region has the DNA TGTGCCAGCAGCTTTCGGACTAGCGGGAGTTACGAGCAGTACTTC. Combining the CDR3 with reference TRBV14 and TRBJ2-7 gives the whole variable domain EAGVTQFPSHSVIEKGQTVTLRCDPISGHDNLYWYRRVMGKEIKFLLHFVKESKQDESGMPNNRFLAERTGGTYSTLKVQPAELEDSGVYFCASSFRTSGSYEQYFGPGTRLTVT.

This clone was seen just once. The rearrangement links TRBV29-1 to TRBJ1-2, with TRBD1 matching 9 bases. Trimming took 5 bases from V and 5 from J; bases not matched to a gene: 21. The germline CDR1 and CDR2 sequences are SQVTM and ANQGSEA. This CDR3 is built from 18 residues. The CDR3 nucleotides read TGCAGCGTTCTGGCAACGGACAGGGGCTCGTCGGTGAAGTATGGCTACACCTTC. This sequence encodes CSVLATDRGSSVKYGYTF.

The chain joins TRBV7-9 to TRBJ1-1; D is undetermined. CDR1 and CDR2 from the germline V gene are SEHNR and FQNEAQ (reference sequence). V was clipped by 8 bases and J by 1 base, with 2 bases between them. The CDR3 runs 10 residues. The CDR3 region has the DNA TGTGCCAGCCAGAACACTGAAGCTTTCTTT. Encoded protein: CASQNTEAFF.

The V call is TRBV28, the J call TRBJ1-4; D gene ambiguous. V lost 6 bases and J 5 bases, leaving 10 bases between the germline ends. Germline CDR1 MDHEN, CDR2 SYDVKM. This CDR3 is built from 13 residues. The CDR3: CASRLASNEKLFF. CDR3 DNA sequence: TGTGCCAGCAGACTGGCTTCCAATGAAAAACTGTTTTTT. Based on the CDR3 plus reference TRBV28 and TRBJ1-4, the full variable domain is DVKVTQSSRYLVKRTGEKVFLECVQDMDHENMFWYRQDPGLGLRLIYFSYDVKMKEKGDIPEGYSVSREKKERFSLILESASTNQTSMYLCASRLASNEKLFFGSGTQLSVL.

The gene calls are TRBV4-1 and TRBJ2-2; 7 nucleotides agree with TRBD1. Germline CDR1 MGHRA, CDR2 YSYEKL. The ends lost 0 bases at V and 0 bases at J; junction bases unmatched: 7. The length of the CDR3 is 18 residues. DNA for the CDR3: TGCGCCAGCAGCCAAGAAGGGACAGAAATTCCGAACACCGGGGAGCTGTTTTTT. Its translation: CASSQEGTEIPNTGELFF.

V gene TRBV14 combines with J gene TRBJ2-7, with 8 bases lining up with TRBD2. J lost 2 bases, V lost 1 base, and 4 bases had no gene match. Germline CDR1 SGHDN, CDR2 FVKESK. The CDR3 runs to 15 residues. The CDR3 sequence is CASSQGTGGPYEQYF. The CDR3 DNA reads TGTGCCAGCAGCCAAGGGACGGGAGGGCCCTACGAGCAGTACTTC.

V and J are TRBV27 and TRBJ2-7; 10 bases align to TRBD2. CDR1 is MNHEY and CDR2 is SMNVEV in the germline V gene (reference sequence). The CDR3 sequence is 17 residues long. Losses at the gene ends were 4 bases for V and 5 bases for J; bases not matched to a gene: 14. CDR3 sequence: CASSSGLAEARGNEQYF. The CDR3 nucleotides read TGTGCCAGCAGTTCAGGACTAGCGGAGGCCCGGGGGAACGAGCAGTACTTC.

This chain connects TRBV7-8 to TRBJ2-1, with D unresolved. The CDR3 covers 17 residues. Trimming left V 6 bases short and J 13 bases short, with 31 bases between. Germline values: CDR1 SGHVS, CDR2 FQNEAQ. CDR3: CASSPQTSLTMSYLQFF. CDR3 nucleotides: TGTGCCAGCAGTCCACAGACTTCACTTACAATGAGTTATCTCCAGTTCTTC.

The CDR3 DNA reads as TGTGCCAGCAGTTTATCAAGTAAGAAAAAACTGTTTTTT. It translates to CASSLSSKKKLFF. This rearrangement joins TRBV27 to TRBJ1-4; D unresolved. Trimming removed 0 bases from V and 9 bases from J, with 8 bases in between. Germline loops: CDR1 MNHEY, CDR2 SMNVEV (reference sequence). The CDR3 has 13 residues. The whole variable domain, remainder taken from reference TRBV27 and TRBJ1-4, is EAQVTQNPRYLITVTGKKLTVTCSQNMNHEYMSWYRQDPGLGLRQIYYSMNVEVTDKGDVPEGYKVSRKEKRNFPLILESPSPNQTSLYFCASSLSSKKKLFFGSGTQLSVL.